This T cell receptor (beta chain) was identified during a study of blood T cell repertoires in COVID-19. Study details: Collection of acute and convalescent COVID-19 samples took place in the United States, Italy and Spain. T cells, B-cell-depleted T cells, or PBMCs supplied cDNA or gDNA.

TCRdb's table, derived via immunoSEQ multiplex PCR, lists solely in-frame clones and lacks some. The profile shows tens of thousands of clones, roughly 87% of them singletons. Germline V gene data show CDR1 as LNHDA and CDR2 as SQIVND (reference sequence). V lost 6 bases to trimming and J lost 8 bases, with 20 bases between them. The CDR3 has 15 residues. This clone has more than one count but fewer than ten. The clonotype comes from a woman in her 50s with active COVID-19. The sample taken for sequencing was peripheral blood. The chain has TRBV19 and TRBJ2-1; D perhaps matches TRBD2 (5 bases). This chain's CDR3 is CASRSSGLRGDEQFF. The CDR3 coding sequence is TGTGCCAGTAGGAGCAGTGGACTTCGAGGCGATGAGCAGTTCTTC.